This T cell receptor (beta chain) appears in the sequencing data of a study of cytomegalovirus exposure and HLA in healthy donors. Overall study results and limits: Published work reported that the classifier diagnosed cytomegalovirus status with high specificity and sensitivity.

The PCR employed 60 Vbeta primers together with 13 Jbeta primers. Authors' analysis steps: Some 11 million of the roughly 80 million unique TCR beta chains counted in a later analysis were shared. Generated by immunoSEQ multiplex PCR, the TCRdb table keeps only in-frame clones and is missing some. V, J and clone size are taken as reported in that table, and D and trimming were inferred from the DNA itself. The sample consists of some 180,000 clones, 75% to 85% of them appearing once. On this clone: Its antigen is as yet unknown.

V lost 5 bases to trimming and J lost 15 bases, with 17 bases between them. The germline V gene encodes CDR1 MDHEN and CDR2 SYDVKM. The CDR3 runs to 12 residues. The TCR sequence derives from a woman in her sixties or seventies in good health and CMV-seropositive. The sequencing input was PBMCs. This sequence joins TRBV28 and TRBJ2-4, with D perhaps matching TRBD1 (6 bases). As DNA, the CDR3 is TGTGCCAGCAGTAAGGGGACACCAACTCGGTACTTC. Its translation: CASSKGTPTRYF.